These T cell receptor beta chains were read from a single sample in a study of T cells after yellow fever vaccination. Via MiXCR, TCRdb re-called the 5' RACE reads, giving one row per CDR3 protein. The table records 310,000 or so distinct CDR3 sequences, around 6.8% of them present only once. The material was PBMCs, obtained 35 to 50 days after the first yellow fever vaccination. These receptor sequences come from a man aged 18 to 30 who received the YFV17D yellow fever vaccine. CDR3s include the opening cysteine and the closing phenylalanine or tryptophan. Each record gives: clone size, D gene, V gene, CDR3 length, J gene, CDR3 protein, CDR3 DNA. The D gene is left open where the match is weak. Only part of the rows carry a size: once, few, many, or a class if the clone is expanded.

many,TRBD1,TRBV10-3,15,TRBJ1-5,CAIGATGASNQPQHF,TGTGCCATAGGGGCGACAGGGGCTAGCAATCAGCCCCAGCATTTT
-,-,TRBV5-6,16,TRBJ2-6,CASSPLGLSGANVLTF,TGTGCCAGCAGCCCTCTAGGATTGTCTGGGGCCAACGTCCTGACTTTC
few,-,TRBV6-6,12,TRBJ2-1,CASSVKVDEQFF,TGTGCCAGCAGTGTAAAGGTAGATGAGCAGTTCTTC
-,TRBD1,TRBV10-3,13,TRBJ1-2,CAVTGGASYGYTF,TGTGCCGTAACAGGGGGCGCATCGTATGGCTACACCTTC
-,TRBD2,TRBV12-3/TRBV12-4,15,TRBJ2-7,CASSGLVKTSYEQYF,TGTGCCAGCAGTGGACTAGTTAAAACCTCCTACGAGCAGTACTTC
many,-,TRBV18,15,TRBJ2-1,CASSPGARSYNEQFF,TGTGCCAGCTCACCAGGGGCGCGCTCCTACAATGAGCAGTTCTTC
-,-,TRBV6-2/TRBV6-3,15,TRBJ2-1,CASSYSSGSYNEQFF,TGTGCCAGCAGTTACTCTTCTGGATCCTACAATGAGCAGTTCTTC
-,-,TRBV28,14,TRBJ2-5,CASSSLDSEETQYF,TGTGCCAGCAGTTCACTAGACAGTGAAGAGACCCAGTACTTC
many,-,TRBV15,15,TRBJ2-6,CATSRGEAGANVLTF,TGTGCCACCAGCAGAGGGGAGGCTGGGGCCAACGTCCTGACTTTC
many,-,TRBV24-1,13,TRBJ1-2,CATSETADYGYTF,TGTGCCACCAGTGAAACAGCAGACTATGGCTACACCTTC
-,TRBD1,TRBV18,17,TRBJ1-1,CASSPKVTGGENTEAFF,TGTGCCAGCTCACCAAAGGTTACAGGGGGCGAGAACACTGAAGCTTTCTTT
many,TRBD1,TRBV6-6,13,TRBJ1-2,CASSSRDSYGYTF,TGTGCCAGCAGTTCCCGGGACAGCTATGGCTACACCTTC
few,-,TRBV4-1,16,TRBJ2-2,CASSKRPFPGTGELFF,TGCGCCAGCAGCAAGAGACCTTTCCCCGGAACCGGGGAGCTGTTTTTT
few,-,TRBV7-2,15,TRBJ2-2,CASTLRGSDTGELFF,TGTGCCAGCACCCTTAGGGGCAGCGACACCGGGGAGCTGTTTTTT
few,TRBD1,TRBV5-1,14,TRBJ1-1,CASSLEQGATGAFF,TGCGCCAGCAGCTTGGAACAGGGGGCGACGGGAGCTTTCTTT
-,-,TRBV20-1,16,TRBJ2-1,CSAREIVFGSYNEQFF,TGCAGTGCTAGAGAAATTGTGTTCGGGTCCTACAATGAGCAGTTCTTC
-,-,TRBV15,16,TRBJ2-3,CATSIQRQVTTDTQYF,TGTGCCACCAGCATACAACGGCAGGTGACTACAGATACGCAGTATTTT
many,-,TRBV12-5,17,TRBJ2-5,CASGLVRGPTGQETQYF,TGTGCTAGTGGTTTGGTACGGGGGCCCACAGGGCAAGAGACCCAGTACTTC
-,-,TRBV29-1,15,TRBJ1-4,CSVEDGSATNEKLFF,TGCAGCGTTGAAGACGGAAGTGCAACTAATGAAAAACTGTTTTTT
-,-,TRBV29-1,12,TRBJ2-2,CSVHGGSGELFF,TGCAGCGTACACGGCGGTTCCGGGGAGCTGTTTTTT
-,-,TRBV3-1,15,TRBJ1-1,CASSREPGRNTEAFF,TGTGCCAGCAGCCGCGAACCTGGGAGGAACACTGAAGCTTTCTTT
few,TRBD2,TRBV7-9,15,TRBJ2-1,CASSSRDYSSNEQFF,TGTGCCAGCAGCTCCCGGGACTACAGTAGCAATGAGCAGTTCTTC
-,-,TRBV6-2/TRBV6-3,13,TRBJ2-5,CASSHRTEETQYF,TGTGCCAGCAGCCACCGAACAGAAGAGACCCAGTACTTC
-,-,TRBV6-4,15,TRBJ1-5,CASSDFPWSNQPQHF,TGTGCCAGCAGTGACTTCCCGTGGAGCAATCAGCCCCAGCATTTT
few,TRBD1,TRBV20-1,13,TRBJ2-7,CSAPGTGSYEQYF,TGCAGTGCTCCCGGGACAGGGTCCTACGAGCAGTACTTC
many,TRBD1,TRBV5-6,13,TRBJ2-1,CASSLEGAFEQFF,TGTGCCAGCAGCTTGGAGGGGGCTTTTGAGCAGTTCTTC